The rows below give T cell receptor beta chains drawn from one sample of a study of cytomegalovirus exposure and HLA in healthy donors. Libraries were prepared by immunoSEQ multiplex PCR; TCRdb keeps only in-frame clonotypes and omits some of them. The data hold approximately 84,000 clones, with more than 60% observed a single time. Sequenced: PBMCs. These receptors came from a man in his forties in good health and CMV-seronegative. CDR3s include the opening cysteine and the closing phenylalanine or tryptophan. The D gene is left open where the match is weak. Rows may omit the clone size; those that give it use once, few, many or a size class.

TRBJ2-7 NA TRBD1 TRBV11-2 TGTGCCAGCGCCTCCGAAGCCGGCGGGACAGGGCTCCACGAGCAGTACTTC CASASEAGGTGLHEQYF
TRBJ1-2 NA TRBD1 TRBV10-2 TGCGCCAGCAGTGACCAGGGGGTGTTATATGGCTACACCTTC CASSDQGVLYGYTF
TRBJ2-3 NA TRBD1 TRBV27 TGTGCCAGCAGGACAGGGGCCAGCACAGATACGCAGTATTTT CASRTGASTDTQYF
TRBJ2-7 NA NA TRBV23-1 TGCGCCAGCAGTCAAGCGGCGGCTGGCGTTTATCGGTACTTC CASSQAAAGVYRYF
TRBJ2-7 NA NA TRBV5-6 TGTGCCAGCAGCTTTGAGTTCGCCTACGAGCAGTACTTC CASSFEFAYEQYF
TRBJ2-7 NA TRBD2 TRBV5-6 TGTGCCAGCAGCTTGTCTAGCGGGAGTTTAAACGAGCAGTACTTC CASSLSSGSLNEQYF
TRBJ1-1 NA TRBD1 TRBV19 TGTGCCAGTAGTATTACAGGGGTAGGAGCTGAAGCTTTCTTT CASSITGVGAEAFF
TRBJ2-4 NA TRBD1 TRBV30 TGTGCCTGGGAGATACAGGGGGCCACGTTCTCTTCTAAAAACATTCAGTACTTC CAWEIQGATFSSKNIQYF
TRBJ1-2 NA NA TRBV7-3 TGTGCCAGCAGAAAGGGGCGGAACTATGGCTACACCTTC CASRKGRNYGYTF
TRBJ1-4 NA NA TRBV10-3 TGTGCCATCAGTGAGAATGGGGCAGGAATGGATGAAAAACTGTTTTTT CAISENGAGMDEKLFF
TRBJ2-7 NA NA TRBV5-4 TGTGCCAGCAGCGTAACAGGGAGCTCCTACGAGCAGTACTTC CASSVTGSSYEQYF
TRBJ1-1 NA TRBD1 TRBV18 TGTGCCAGCTCTCCCCTCCCGGGACAGCTGAACACTGAAGCTTTCTTT CASSPLPGQLNTEAFF
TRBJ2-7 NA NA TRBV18 TGTGCCAGCTCCGGCGGGACCCAGACCTACGAGCAGTACTTC CASSGGTQTYEQYF
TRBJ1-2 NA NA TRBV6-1 TGTGCCAGCAGTGAAGCTTGGCAGGGAGGATACGGCTACACCTTC CASSEAWQGGYGYTF
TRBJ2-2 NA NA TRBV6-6 TGTGCCAGCATCCGGGTTCCCGGGGAGCTGTTTTTT CASIRVPGELFF
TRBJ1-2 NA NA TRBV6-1 TGTGCCAGCAGAAGACAGGATAACTATGGCTACACCTTC CASRRQDNYGYTF
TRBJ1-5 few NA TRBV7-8 TGTGCCAGCAGCCGTGTAGGGGCTAATAGCAATCAGCCCCAGCATTTT CASSRVGANSNQPQHF
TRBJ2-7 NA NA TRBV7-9 TGTGCCAGCAGCCCTGCCGAGGCGGGCCCGGGGAACCACGAGCAGTACTTC CASSPAEAGPGNHEQYF
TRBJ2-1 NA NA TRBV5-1 TGCGCCAGCAGCCTCGACAGGACTGATGAGCAGTTCTTC CASSLDRTDEQFF
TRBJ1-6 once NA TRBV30 TGTGCCTGGAGTGTCGACAGATATAATTCACCCCTCCACTTT CAWSVDRYNSPLHF
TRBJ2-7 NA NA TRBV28 TGTGCCAGCAGTTTATCAGGGTACTCCTACGAGCAGTACTTC CASSLSGYSYEQYF
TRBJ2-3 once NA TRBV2 TGTGCCAGCTTAGGCGGGCGCACAGATACGCAGTATTTT CASLGGRTDTQYF
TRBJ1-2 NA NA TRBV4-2 TGTGCCAGCAGCGTCGGGGGAAACTATGGCTACACCTTC CASSVGGNYGYTF
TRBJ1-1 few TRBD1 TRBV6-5 TGTGCCAGCAGTAGGGGACAGGCGGCTTTCTTT CASSRGQAAFF
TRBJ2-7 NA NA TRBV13 TGTGCCAGCAGCCACGGAAGGACGGAGGGGGAGCAGTACTTC CASSHGRTEGEQYF
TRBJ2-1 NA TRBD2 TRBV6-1 TGTGCCAGCAGTGAAACTAGCGGGGGGGCTATTGAGCAGTTCTTC CASSETSGGAIEQFF
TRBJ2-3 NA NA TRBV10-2 TGCGCCAGCAAGGCCGGTGGAGGGACAGATACGCAGTATTTT CASKAGGGTDTQYF
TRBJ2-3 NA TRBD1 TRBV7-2 TGTGCCAGCAGCGCGAACAGGGGGAGGACAGATACGCAGTATTTT CASSANRGRTDTQYF
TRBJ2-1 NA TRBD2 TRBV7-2 TGTGCCAGCAGCCTAGGGGGGGGACTAGTCTACAATGAGCAGTTCTTC CASSLGGGLVYNEQFF
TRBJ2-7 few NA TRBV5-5 TGTGCCAGCAGCGTAGGACAGAGTCTTTACGAGCAGTACTTC CASSVGQSLYEQYF
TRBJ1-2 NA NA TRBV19 TGTGCCAGTAGTTGGACAGACTATGGCTACACCTTC CASSWTDYGYTF
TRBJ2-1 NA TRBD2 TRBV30 TGTGCCTGGAGTGTACGAGCGGGAGGGCACAGTGAGCAGTTCTTC CAWSVRAGGHSEQFF
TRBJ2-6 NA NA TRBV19 TGTGCCAGTAGTGCCGGGGGTGGGGCCAACGTCCTGACTTTC CASSAGGGANVLTF
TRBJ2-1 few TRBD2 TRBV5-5 TGTGCCAGCAGCTTTAATGGACTAGCGGCTTACAATGAGCAGTTCTTC CASSFNGLAAYNEQFF
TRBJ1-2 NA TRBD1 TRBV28 TGTGCCAGCAGTATGGGAGTAGGGGGCTCCTATGGCTACACCTTC CASSMGVGGSYGYTF
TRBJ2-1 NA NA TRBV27 TGTGCCAGCAGTTTATCTCGGGTAGTCAATGAGCAGTTCTTC CASSLSRVVNEQFF
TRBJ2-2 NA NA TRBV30 TGTGCCCGCGCCTGGGGAGCCGGGGAGCTGTTTTTT CARAWGAGELFF
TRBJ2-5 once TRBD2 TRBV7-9 TGTGCCAGCAGCTCAGGACTAGCGGGAGTACTGGAGACCCAGTACTTC CASSSGLAGVLETQYF